This is a list of T cell receptor beta chains from one sample in a study of CD8+CD57+ T cells in acquired aplastic anemia. TCRdb reprocessed the reads with MiXCR, giving one entry per CDR3 protein. Of 400,000 to 500,000 distinct CDR3 sequences in the sample, just under 70% were seen once. The sequenced material came from sorted CD4+, CD8+, or CD8+CD57+ T cells (not recorded which) from PBMCs. The receptors derive from a human donor in good health, serving as a control. CDR3s include the opening cysteine and the closing phenylalanine or tryptophan. The D gene is left open where the match is weak. Some rows mark clone size as missing; the rest say once, few, many or name a class of expanded clone.

cdr3_nt	cdr3_aa	v_call	j_call	clone_size	d_call
TGTGCCAGCAGCGTAGCAGGGAGACAGGGTACTGAAGACTTT	CASSVAGRQGTEDF	TRBV9	TRBJ1-6	NA	TRBD1
TGTGCCAGCAGCTTAGCAACCTATGGGGAGAATGAAAAACTGTTTTTT	CASSLATYGENEKLFF	TRBV5-5	TRBJ1-4	NA	NA
TGTGCCAGCAGTGTGTCAGTGGGTGAGGGGATGGGCAATCAGCCCCAGCATTTT	CASSVSVGEGMGNQPQHF	TRBV12-3/TRBV12-4	TRBJ1-5	NA	NA
TGTGCCAGCAGTTCCGAGGGGGACTATGGCTACACCTTC	CASSSEGDYGYTF	TRBV7-8	TRBJ1-2	many	NA
TGTGCCAGCAGCAGCGGGGGGGCAGATACGCAGCCCTTGCATTTT	CASSSGGADTQPLHF	TRBV7-2	TRBJ1-5	NA	NA
TGTGCCAGCAACCAAGACCGGGGGCATGGCTGGGCCAACGTCCTGACTTTC	CASNQDRGHGWANVLTF	TRBV6-2/TRBV6-3	TRBJ2-6	many	NA
TGTGCCAGCAGTCTAGAGGGGACAGGGAGAGGCTACACCTTC	CASSLEGTGRGYTF	TRBV12-3/TRBV12-4	TRBJ1-2	NA	TRBD1
TGTGCCAGCAGCCAAGAAGTTGGAAACACCATATATTTT	CASSQEVGNTIYF	TRBV3-1	TRBJ1-3	many	NA
TGTGCCAGCAGCGGAAGCCCGTCTGGAGACAAGCAATACTTT	CASSGSPSGDKQYF	TRBV7-2	TRBJ1-3	NA	NA
TGTGCCAGCAGCTTAACCGCTATGACAGGGCGTAGTAACAACTATGGCTACACCTTC	CASSLTAMTGRSNNYGYTF	TRBV7-8	TRBJ1-2	many	TRBD1
TGTGCCACCAGCCGACATACCGGGCGGTCCGCCTACGAGCAGTACTTC	CATSRHTGRSAYEQYF	TRBV9	TRBJ2-7	NA	NA
TGTGCCAGTAGTTTGAGACTAGCCTCTACCGAGCAGTACTTC	CASSLRLASTEQYF	TRBV19	TRBJ2-7	NA	TRBD2
TGCAGTGCGCAGTCGGGGGGCGCCTTCTATAATTCACCCCTCCACTTT	CSAQSGGAFYNSPLHF	TRBV20-1	TRBJ1-6	many	NA
TGTGCCAGCAGTTTAGGGGGCTACGGTAATTCACCCCTCCACTTT	CASSLGGYGNSPLHF	TRBV12-3/TRBV12-4	TRBJ1-6	NA	NA
TGCAGCAGTCGCCACAGTACGGTGACCCAGTACTTC	CSSRHSTVTQYF	TRBV29-1	TRBJ2-5	NA	NA
TGTGCCAGCAGCCCGGCGGGGACCGCCGTCGAGCAGTACTTC	CASSPAGTAVEQYF	TRBV5-1	TRBJ2-7	NA	NA
TGTGCCAGCAGCCCGACCCGCCCGACAGGCTTGAACACTGAAGCTTTCTTT	CASSPTRPTGLNTEAFF	TRBV9	TRBJ1-1	few	NA
TGTGCCAGCAGCGGTCCCCGCACTGAAGCTTTCTTT	CASSGPRTEAFF	TRBV9	TRBJ1-1	many	NA
TGTGCCAGCAGCCCCACTAGCGGGGCCACTCGGAACGAGCAGTACTTC	CASSPTSGATRNEQYF	TRBV7-2	TRBJ2-7	NA	TRBD2
TGCAGTGCCACGACAGGGGTCGGCAATCGGGCTGAAGCTTTCTTT	CSATTGVGNRAEAFF	TRBV20-1	TRBJ1-1	NA	TRBD1
TGTGCCAGCAAGGGACGCGAGTCCTCTGGGGCCAACGTCCTGACTTTC	CASKGRESSGANVLTF	TRBV11-3	TRBJ2-6	many	NA
TGTGCCAGCAAAGACCTTGGGGTCGAAAATTCACCCCTCCACTTT	CASKDLGVENSPLHF	TRBV7-6	TRBJ1-6	NA	NA
TGCAGTGCTAGTTGGGACACCGGGGCAAACGAAGCTTTCTTT	CSASWDTGANEAFF	TRBV20-1	TRBJ1-1	many	NA
TGTGCCAGCAGCTTACGCAGGACACAAAACTATGGCTACACCTTC	CASSLRRTQNYGYTF	TRBV7-6	TRBJ1-2	once	NA
TGTGCCATCATGGACAGCACAGATACGCAGTATTTT	CAIMDSTDTQYF	TRBV10-3	TRBJ2-3	many	NA
TGTGCTAGGGGTGACAGGGGGAACACTGAAGCTTTCTTT	CARGDRGNTEAFF	TRBV7-7	TRBJ1-1	many	TRBD1
TGTGCCAGCAGCCTTGGGCGGCAAGCCTACAATCAGTCCCAGCATTTT	CASSLGRQAYNQSQHF	TRBV9	TRBJ1-5	once	NA
TGCAGTGCGGGACTAGCGGGGAAGGAGGAGACCCAGTACTTC	CSAGLAGKEETQYF	TRBV20-1	TRBJ2-5	NA	TRBD2
TGCAGTGCTAGACTAGGACAGGGGGGACAAGCTTTCTTT	CSARLGQGGQAFF	TRBV20-1	TRBJ1-1	NA	TRBD1
TGTGCCAGCAGTTTGAAAAGGACAGGATTGATCTATGGCTACACCTTC	CASSLKRTGLIYGYTF	TRBV12-3/TRBV12-4	TRBJ1-2	NA	TRBD1
TGCGCCAGCAGCCCGGGACGGACGAACACCGGGGAGCTGTTTTTT	CASSPGRTNTGELFF	TRBV10-1	TRBJ2-2	NA	NA
TGTGCCAGCAGCTTTGGGGTGAATGGGCCGGCAAATGAAAAACTGTTTTTT	CASSFGVNGPANEKLFF	TRBV7-6	TRBJ1-4	NA	NA
TGTGCCAGCAGCATCTGGACTGCAGAGACCCAGTACTTC	CASSIWTAETQYF	TRBV7-9	TRBJ2-5	NA	NA